This TCR beta chain is drawn from a study of blood T cell repertoires in COVID-19. Study-level information: The study drew acute and convalescent COVID-19 samples from the United States, Italy and Spain. T cells, B-cell-depleted T cells, or PBMCs supplied cDNA or gDNA.

Per germline, CDR1 LGHDT and CDR2 YNNKEL (reference sequence). The CDR3 is 14 amino acids. V was clipped by 1 base and J by 8 bases, with 9 bases between them. Authors' methods: Amplification from reference gene primers served as the basis for estimated nucleated cell counts. The repertoire was sequenced with immunoSEQ multiplex PCR; TCRdb's copy has only in-frame clones and lacks some. V, J and clone size derive from that table, while D and trimming were established from the DNA sequence. The sample includes 35,000 to 50,000 clones, around 83% of them seen just once. The sample comprised peripheral blood. J is TRBJ1-6 and V is TRBV3-1 (or the pseudogene TRBV3-2), with D tentatively TRBD1 (6 bases). This TCR was sampled from a man between 65 and 79 years old with acute or convalescent COVID-19. The CDR3 sequence is CASSQAGDDSPLHF. As DNA, the CDR3 is TGTGCCAGCAGCCAAGCAGGGGACGATTCACCCCTCCACTTT.